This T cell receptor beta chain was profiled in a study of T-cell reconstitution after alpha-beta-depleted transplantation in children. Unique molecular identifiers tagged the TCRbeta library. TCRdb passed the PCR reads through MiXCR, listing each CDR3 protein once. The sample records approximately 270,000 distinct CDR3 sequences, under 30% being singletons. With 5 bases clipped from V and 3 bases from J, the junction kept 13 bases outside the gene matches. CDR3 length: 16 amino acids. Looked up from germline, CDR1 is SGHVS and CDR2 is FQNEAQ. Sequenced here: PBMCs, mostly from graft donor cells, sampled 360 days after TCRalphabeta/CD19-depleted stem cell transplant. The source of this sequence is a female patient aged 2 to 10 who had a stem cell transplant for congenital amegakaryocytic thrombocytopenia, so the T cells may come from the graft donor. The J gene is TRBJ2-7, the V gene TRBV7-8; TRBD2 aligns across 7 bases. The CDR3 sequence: CASSRYLGLADYEQYF. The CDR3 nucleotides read TGTGCCAGCAGCCGCTACCTGGGGCTAGCGGACTACGAGCAGTACTTC.